This T cell receptor beta chain was recorded in a study of blood T cell repertoires in COVID-19. Measured with immunoSEQ multiplex PCR; TCRdb has only the in-frame clones, and not every one. The sample has some 120,000 clones; over 75% are singletons. CDR3 length: 14 residues. CDR1 and CDR2 from the germline V gene are SGHTA and FQGNSA. Trimming at V came to 2 bases and at J to 7 bases, leaving 1 base not matched to a gene. The receptor was isolated from a man in his 60s with acute or convalescent COVID-19. The sequenced sample was peripheral blood. The chain joins TRBV7-2 to TRBJ2-5; 13 bases line up with TRBD2. CDR3 DNA sequence: TGTGCCAGCAGCTTAACTAGCGGGGGGGGGACCCAGTACTTC. This encodes CASSLTSGGGTQYF. Full variable domain (rest looked up from reference TRBV7-2 and TRBJ2-5): GAGVSQSPSNKVTEKGKDVELRCDPISGHTALYWYRQSLGQGLEFLIYFQGNSAPDKSGLPSDRFSAERTGGSVSTLTIQRTQQEDSAVYLCASSLTSGGGTQYFGPGTRLLVL.